The 8 T cell receptor beta chains listed next were all sequenced from one sample in a study of T-cell memory formation after mild COVID-19. Each CDR3 protein gets one entry after TCRdb re-called the 5' RACE reads with MiXCR. The profile shows about 350,000 distinct CDR3 sequences, 12% to 15% of them singletons. Sequencing was performed on PBMCs or a T cell subset sorted from them (not recorded which). The receptors here all came from a man aged 18-30 years who had mild COVID-19 (a few samples of this study predate the infection). Cell type and time point are not known.

J is TRBJ1-4 and V is TRBV28, with D perhaps TRBD1 (6 bases). Trimming took off 5 bases at V and 0 bases at J, with 13 bases between the two ends. This CDR3 spans 16 amino acids. Germline V CDR1 and CDR2: MDHEN, SYDVKM. The CDR3 region is CASSVYSGATNEKLFF. The CDR3 coding sequence is TGTGCCAGCAGTGTATACTCAGGGGCAACTAATGAAAAACTGTTTTTT.

Written as DNA, the CDR3 is TGTGCCAGCAGCGTGGCCGAAACACTAGCGGGGGGACAGTTCTTC. It translates to CASSVAETLAGGQFF. V usage is TRBV9 and J usage is TRBJ2-1, with TRBD2 identical over 12 bases. CDR1 and CDR2 from the germline V gene are SGDLS and YYNGEE. The CDR3 is 15 amino acids. J lost 13 bases, V lost 2 bases, and 10 bases had no gene match.

The gene calls are TRBV20-1 and TRBJ2-3, with 7 bases that match TRBD2. CDR1 is DFQATT and CDR2 is SNEGSKA in the germline V gene (reference sequence). Unmatched junction bases numbered 6, after V lost 5 bases and J lost 1 base. The CDR3 spans 14 residues. The CDR3 loop reads CSAVELAGTDTQYF. CDR3 sequence (DNA): TGCAGTGCTGTGGAGCTAGCGGGCACAGATACGCAGTATTTT.

This clonotype was detected only a few times. The V and J genes are TRBV18 and TRBJ2-7; TRBD1 might be the D (6 bases). From germline, CDR1 is KGHSH and CDR2 LQKENI. CDR3 length: 14 residues. The ends were cut back, 2 bases at V and 2 bases at J, with 10 bases in the middle. CDR3 sequence reads: CASSPSGAPYEQYV. CDR3 bases: TGTGCCAGCTCACCATCAGGGGCTCCCTACGAGCAGTACGTC.

This clonotype was detected only once. This chain connects TRBV28 to TRBJ1-5, with TRBD1 matching over 7 bases. The CDR3 loop spans 15 amino acids. V dropped 2 bases and J dropped 7; count of bases not matched to a gene: 8. Germline values: CDR1 MDHEN, CDR2 SYDVKM. As DNA, the CDR3 is TGTGCCAGCAGTTTAAGAGGGGGCGCGAGGCAGCCCCAGCATTTT. Amino acids: CASSLRGGARQPQHF. Full variable domain (outside the CDR3, taken from reference TRBV28 and TRBJ1-5): DVKVTQSSRYLVKRTGEKVFLECVQDMDHENMFWYRQDPGLGLRLIYFSYDVKMKEKGDIPEGYSVSREKKERFSLILESASTNQTSMYLCASSLRGGARQPQHFGDGTRLSIL.

The rearrangement joins TRBV29-1 to TRBJ2-3; 7 nucleotides line up with TRBD2. The junction had 8 bases not matched to a gene; V was cut back by 7 bases and J by 7 bases. There are 12 residues in the CDR3. CDR1 SQVTM and CDR2 ANQGSEA come from the germline V gene. The CDR3 DNA reads TGCAGCGCTCACGGGGGAGGGAATACGCAGTATTTT. It codes for CSAHGGGNTQYF.

This clonotype occurred a few times. This chain uses TRBV6-1 with TRBJ2-7; D is unresolved. The CDR3 length is 15 residues. Trimming pared 1 base from V and 2 bases from J, leaving 12 bases between. CDR1 is MNHNS, CDR2 SASEGT, per germline. The CDR3 coding sequence is TGTGCCAGCAGTGAAGGGGCAGGCCCAGCCTACGAGCAGTACGTC. Its translation is CASSEGAGPAYEQYV.

This clonotype showed up many times. V usage is TRBV30 and J usage is TRBJ2-1, with D uncertain. Germline lookup yields CDR1 GTSNPN and CDR2 SVGIG (reference sequence). The V gene lost 5 bases and the J gene lost 0 bases, with 5 bases spanning the gap. CDR3 length: 12 residues. The DNA of the CDR3 is TGTGCCTGGGCCCGCTCCTACAATGAGCAGTTCTTC. It specifies CAWARSYNEQFF.